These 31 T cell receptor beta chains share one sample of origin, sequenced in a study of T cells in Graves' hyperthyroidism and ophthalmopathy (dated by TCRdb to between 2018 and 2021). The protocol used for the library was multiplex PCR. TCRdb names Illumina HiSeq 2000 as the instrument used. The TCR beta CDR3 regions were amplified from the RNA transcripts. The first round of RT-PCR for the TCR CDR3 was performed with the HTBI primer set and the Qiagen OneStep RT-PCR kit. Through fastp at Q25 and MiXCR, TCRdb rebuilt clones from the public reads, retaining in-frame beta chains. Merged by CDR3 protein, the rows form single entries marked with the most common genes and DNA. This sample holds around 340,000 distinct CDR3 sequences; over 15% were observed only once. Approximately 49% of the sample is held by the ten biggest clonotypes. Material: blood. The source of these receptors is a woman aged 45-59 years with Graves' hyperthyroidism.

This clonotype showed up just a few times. This chain's CDR3 is CASSLFRDTQYF. Here the CDR3 DNA reads TGTGCCAGCAGCTTGTTTAGAGATACGCAGTATTTT. This chain joins TRBV7-3 and TRBJ2-3; D is uncertain. Germline CDR1 SGHTA, CDR2 FQGTGA. Trimming removed 3 bases at V and 5 bases at J, with 6 bases between. The CDR3 length is 12 residues.

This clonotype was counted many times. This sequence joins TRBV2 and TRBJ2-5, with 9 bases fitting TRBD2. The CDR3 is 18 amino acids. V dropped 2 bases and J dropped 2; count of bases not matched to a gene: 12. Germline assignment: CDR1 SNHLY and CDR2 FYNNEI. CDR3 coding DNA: TGTGCCAGCAGTGAAACCGTAAGCGGGGGGCCCGGTCAAGAGACCCAGTACTTC. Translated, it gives CASSETVSGGPGQETQYF.

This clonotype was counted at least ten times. CDR3 in DNA: TGTGCCAGCAGTTTTGACGGACAGAACACTGAAGCTTTCTTT. The encoded protein is CASSFDGQNTEAFF. The chain couples TRBV6-1 to TRBJ1-1, with a weak D call TRBD1 (5 bases). Germline V CDR1 and CDR2: MNHNS, SASEGT. CDR3 size: 14 residues. V was pared by 5 bases and J by 1 base, with 11 bases between.

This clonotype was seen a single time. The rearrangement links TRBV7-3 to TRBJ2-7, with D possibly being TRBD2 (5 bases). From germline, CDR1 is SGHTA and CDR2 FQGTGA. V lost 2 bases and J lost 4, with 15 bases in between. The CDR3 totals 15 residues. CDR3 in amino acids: CASSLRTGSEYEQYF. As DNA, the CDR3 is TGTGCCAGCAGCTTACGGACGGGGAGCGAATACGAGCAGTACTTC.

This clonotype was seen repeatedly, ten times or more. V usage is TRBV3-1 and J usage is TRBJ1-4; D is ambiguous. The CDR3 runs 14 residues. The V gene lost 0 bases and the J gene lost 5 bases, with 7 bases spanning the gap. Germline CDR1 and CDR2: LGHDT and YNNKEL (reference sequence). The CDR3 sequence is CASSQDMMNEKLFF. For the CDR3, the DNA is TGTGCCAGCAGCCAAGATATGATGAATGAAAAACTGTTTTTT.

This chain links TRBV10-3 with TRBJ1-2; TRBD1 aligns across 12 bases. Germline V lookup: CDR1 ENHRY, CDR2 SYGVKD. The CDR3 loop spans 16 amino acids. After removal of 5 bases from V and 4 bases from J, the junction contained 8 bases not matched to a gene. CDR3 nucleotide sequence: TGTGCCATCAGTCCGGGACAGGGGGCTCCTAGCTATGGCTACACCTTC. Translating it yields CAISPGQGAPSYGYTF.

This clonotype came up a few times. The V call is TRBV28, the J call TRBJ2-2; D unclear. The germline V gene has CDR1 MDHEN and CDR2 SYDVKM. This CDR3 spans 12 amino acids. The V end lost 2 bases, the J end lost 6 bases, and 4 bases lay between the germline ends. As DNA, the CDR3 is TGTGCCAGCAGTTTAAGGCCCGGGGAGCTGTTTTTT. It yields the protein CASSLRPGELFF.

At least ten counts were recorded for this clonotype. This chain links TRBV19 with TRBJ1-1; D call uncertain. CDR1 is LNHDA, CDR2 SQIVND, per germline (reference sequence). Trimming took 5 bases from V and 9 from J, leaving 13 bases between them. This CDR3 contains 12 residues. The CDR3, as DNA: TGTGCCAGTAGTTCTCCTGGGCGGAAAGCTTTCTTT. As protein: CASSSPGRKAFF.

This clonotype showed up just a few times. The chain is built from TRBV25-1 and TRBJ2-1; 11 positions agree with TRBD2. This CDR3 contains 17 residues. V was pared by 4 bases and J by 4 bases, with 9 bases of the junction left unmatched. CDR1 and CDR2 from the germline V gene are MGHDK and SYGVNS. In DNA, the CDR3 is TGTGCCAGCAGTGGCGAGCGACTAGCGGGACCGTACAATGAGCAGTTCTTC. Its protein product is CASSGERLAGPYNEQFF. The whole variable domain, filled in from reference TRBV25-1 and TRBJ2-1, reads EADIYQTPRYLVIGTGKKITLECSQTMGHDKMYWYQQDPGMELHLIHYSYGVNSTEKGDLSSESTVSRIRTEHFPLTLESARPSHTSQYLCASSGERLAGPYNEQFFGPGTRLTVL.

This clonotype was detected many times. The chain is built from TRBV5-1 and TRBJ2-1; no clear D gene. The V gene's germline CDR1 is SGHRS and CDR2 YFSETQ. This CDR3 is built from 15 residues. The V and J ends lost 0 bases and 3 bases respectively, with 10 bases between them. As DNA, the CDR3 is TGCGCCAGCAGCTTGGTGTCGACGAACTACAATGAGCAGTTCTTC. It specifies CASSLVSTNYNEQFF.

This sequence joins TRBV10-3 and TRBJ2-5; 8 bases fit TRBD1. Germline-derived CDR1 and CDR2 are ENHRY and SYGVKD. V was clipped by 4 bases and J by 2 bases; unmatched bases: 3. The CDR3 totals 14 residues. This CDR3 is CAISGTGTQETQYF. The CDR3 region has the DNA TGTGCCATCAGTGGGACAGGGACACAAGAGACCCAGTACTTC.

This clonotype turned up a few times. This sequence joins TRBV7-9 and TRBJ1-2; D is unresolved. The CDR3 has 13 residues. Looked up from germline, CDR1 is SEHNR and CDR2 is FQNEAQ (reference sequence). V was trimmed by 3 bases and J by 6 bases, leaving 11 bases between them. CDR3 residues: CASSFDTRDGYTF. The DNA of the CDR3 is TGTGCCAGCAGCTTTGATACAAGGGATGGCTACACCTTC.

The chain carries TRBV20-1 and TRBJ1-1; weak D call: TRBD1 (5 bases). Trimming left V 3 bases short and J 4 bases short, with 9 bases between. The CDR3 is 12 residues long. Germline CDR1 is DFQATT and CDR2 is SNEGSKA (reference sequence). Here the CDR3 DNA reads TGCAGTGCTAGTCAGGGTTCCACTGAAGCTTTCTTT. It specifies CSASQGSTEAFF.

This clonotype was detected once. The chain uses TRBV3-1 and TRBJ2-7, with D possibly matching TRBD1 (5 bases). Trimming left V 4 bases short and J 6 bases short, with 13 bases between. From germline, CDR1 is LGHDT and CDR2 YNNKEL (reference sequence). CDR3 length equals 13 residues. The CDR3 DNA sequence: TGTGCCAGCAGCCTCCTAGGTAGGGGCGAGCAGTACTTC. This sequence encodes CASSLLGRGEQYF.

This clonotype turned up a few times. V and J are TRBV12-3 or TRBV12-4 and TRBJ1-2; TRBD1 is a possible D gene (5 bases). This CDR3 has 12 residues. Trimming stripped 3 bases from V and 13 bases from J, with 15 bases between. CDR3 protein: CASSFPLGGGTF. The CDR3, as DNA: TGTGCCAGCAGTTTCCCCCTTGGGGGGGGCACCTTC.

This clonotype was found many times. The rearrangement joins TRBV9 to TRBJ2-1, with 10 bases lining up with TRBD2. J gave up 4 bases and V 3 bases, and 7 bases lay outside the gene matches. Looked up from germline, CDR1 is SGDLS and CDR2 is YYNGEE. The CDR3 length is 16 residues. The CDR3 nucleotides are TGTGCCAGCAGCGCTGGACTAGCGGTTGGTTACAATGAGCAGTTCTTC. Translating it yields CASSAGLAVGYNEQFF.

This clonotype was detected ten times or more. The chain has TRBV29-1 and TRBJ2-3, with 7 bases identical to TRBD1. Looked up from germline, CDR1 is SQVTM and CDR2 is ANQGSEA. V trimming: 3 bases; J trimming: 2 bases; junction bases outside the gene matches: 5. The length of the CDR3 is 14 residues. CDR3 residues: CSVEDRLNTDTQYF. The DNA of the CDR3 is TGCAGCGTTGAGGACAGGTTAAACACAGATACGCAGTATTTT.

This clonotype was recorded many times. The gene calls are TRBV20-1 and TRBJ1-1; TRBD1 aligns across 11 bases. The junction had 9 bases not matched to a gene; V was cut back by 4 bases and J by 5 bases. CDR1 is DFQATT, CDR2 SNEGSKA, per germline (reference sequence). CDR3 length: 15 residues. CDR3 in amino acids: CSATLIGTGGTEAFF. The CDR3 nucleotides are TGCAGTGCTACTTTGATCGGGACAGGGGGGACTGAAGCTTTCTTT.

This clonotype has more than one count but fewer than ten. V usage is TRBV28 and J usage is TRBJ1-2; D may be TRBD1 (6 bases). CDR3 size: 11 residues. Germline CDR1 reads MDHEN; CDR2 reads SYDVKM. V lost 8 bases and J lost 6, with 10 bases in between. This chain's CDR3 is CASGQLHGYTF. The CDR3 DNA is TGTGCCAGCGGACAGCTCCATGGCTACACCTTC.

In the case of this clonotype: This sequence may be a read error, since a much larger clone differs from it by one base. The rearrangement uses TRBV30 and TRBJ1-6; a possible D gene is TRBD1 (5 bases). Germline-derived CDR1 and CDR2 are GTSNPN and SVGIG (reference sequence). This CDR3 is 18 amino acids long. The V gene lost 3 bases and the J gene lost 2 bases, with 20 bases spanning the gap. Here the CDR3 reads CAWRRRDSVSPYNSPLHF. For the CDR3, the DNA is TGTGCCTGGAGGAGAAGGGACTCCGTGAGCCCCTATAATTCACCCCTCCACTTT. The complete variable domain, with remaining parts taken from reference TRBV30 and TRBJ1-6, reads SQTIHQWPATLVQPVGSPLSLECTVEGTSNPNLYWYRQAAGRGLQLLFYSVGIGQISSEVPQNLSASRPQDRQFILSSKKLLLSDSGFYLCAWRRRDSVSPYNSPLHFGNGTRLTVT.

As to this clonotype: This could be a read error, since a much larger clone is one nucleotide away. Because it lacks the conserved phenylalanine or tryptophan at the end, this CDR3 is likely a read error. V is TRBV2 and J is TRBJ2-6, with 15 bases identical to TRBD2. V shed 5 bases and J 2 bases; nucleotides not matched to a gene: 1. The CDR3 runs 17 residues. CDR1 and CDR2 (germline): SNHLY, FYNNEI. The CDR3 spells CASSWTSGGAGANVLTL. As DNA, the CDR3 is TGTGCCAGCAGTTGGACTAGCGGGGGGGCTGGGGCCAACGTCCTGACTCTC.

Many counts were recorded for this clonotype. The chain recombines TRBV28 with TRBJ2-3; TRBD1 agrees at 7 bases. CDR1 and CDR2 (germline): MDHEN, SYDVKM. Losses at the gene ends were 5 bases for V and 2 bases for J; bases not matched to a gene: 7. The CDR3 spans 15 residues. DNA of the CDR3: TGTGCCAGCAGTCCGCTGGGACAGAACACAGATACGCAGTATTTT. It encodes CASSPLGQNTDTQYF. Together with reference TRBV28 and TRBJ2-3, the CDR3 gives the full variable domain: DVKVTQSSRYLVKRTGEKVFLECVQDMDHENMFWYRQDPGLGLRLIYFSYDVKMKEKGDIPEGYSVSREKKERFSLILESASTNQTSMYLCASSPLGQNTDTQYFGPGTRLTVL.

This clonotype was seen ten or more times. CDR3 amino acids: CASSFLGDTQYF. DNA for the CDR3: TGTGCCAGCAGTTTTCTGGGAGATACGCAGTATTTT. J is TRBJ2-3 and V is TRBV6-2 or TRBV6-3; D unresolved. Germline V gene sequence: CDR1 MNHEY, CDR2 SVGEGT. The CDR3 loop spans 12 amino acids. The germline V and J ends were trimmed by 4 bases and 5 bases, with 7 bases remaining between them.

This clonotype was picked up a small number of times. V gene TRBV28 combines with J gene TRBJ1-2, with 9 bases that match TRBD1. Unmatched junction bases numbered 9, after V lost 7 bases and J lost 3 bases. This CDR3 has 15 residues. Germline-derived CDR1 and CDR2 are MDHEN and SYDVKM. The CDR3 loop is CASTYGQGSDYGYTF. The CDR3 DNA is TGTGCCAGCACCTATGGACAGGGGAGTGACTATGGCTACACCTTC.

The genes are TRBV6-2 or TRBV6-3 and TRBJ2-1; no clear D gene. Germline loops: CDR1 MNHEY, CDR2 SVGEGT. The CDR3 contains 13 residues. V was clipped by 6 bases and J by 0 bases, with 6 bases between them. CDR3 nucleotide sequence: TGTGCCAGCAGCCTAACCTCCTACAATGAGCAGTTCTTC. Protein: CASSLTSYNEQFF.

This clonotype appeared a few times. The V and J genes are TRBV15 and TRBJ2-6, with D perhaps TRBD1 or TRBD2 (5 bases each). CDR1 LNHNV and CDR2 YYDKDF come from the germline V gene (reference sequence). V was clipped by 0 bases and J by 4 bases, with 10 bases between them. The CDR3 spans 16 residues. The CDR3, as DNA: TGTGCCACCAGCAGAGATGTGGGGGAAGGGGCCAACGTCCTGACTTTC. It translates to CATSRDVGEGANVLTF.

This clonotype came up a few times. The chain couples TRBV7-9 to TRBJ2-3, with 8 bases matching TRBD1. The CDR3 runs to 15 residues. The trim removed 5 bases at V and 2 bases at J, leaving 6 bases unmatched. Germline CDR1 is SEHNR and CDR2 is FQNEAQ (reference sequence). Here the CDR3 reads CASSPGQEVTDTQYF. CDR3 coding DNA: TGTGCCAGCAGCCCGGGACAGGAAGTCACAGATACGCAGTATTTT. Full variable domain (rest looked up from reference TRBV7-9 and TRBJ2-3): DTGVSQNPRHKITKRGQNVTFRCDPISEHNRLYWYRQTLGQGPEFLTYFQNEAQLEKSRLLSDRFSAERPKGSFSTLEIQRTEQGDSAMYLCASSPGQEVTDTQYFGPGTRLTVL.

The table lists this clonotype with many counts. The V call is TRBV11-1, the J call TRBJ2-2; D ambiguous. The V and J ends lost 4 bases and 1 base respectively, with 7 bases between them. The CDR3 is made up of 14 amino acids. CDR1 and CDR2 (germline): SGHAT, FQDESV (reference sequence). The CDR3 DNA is TGTGCCAGCAGCTCCCGAGAGAACACCGGGGAGCTGTTTTTT. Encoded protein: CASSSRENTGELFF.

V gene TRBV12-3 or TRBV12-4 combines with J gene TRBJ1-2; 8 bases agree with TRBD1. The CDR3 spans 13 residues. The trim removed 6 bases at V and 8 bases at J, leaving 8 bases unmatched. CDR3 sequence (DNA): TGTGCCAGCAGCTCCAGGGGGCTTGGGGGCTACACCTTC. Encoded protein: CASSSRGLGGYTF.

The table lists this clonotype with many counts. The CDR3 bases are TGTGCCAGCAGCTTAGACATGGGGGAGCAGTTCTTC. This translates into CASSLDMGEQFF. The J gene is TRBJ2-1, the V gene TRBV7-2; D unresolved. The CDR3 has 12 residues. Germline V lookup: CDR1 SGHTA, CDR2 FQGNSA. Between the trimmed V and J ends, which lost 1 base and 10 bases, there was a span of 8 bases. The variable domain in full, with the rest retrieved from reference TRBV7-2 and TRBJ2-1, is GAGVSQSPSNKVTEKGKDVELRCDPISGHTALYWYRQSLGQGLEFLIYFQGNSAPDKSGLPSDRFSAERTGGSVSTLTIQRTQQEDSAVYLCASSLDMGEQFFGPGTRLTVL.

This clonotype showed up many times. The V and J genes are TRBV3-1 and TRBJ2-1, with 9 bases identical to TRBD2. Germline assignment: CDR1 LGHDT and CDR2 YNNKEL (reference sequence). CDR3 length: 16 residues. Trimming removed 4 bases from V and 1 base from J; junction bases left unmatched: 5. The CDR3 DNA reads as TGTGCCAGCAGCCCCTCCCTAGCGGGGTCCTACAATGAGCAGTTCTTC. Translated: CASSPSLAGSYNEQFF.